The sequence of this T cell receptor (beta chain) was determined in a study of cytomegalovirus exposure and HLA in healthy donors. The PCR used 60 Vbeta and 13 Jbeta primers. Using immunoSEQ multiplex PCR, the repertoire was profiled, and TCRdb retains in-frame clones only, with some absent. In the table there are 100,000 to 150,000 clones, 80% to 85% of which are singletons. The CDR3 covers 15 residues. With 5 bases clipped from V and 1 base from J, the junction kept 8 bases outside the gene matches. Sequenced material: PBMCs. The chain combines TRBV23-1 with TRBJ2-7; the match to TRBD1 covers 7 bases. TRBV23-1 is known as an ORF, though its function is uncertain. The source of this sequence is a woman under 40 in good health and CMV-seronegative. In DNA form, the CDR3 reads TGCGCCAGCAGTTACTCCCACAGGGGATCCTACGAGCAGTACTTC. Its translation: CASSYSHRGSYEQYF.